Each of the 16 T cell receptor beta chains below was sequenced from the same sample in a study of cytomegalovirus exposure and HLA in healthy donors. The PCR made use of 60 Vbeta and 13 Jbeta primers. Sequenced by immunoSEQ multiplex PCR; TCRdb stores in-frame clones only, minus some. The table lists approximately 95,000 clones, roughly 79% of them singletons, with around 4.2% in the top ten. The sample was PBMCs. The receptor source for this set is an older woman in good health and CMV-seropositive.

The chain joins TRBV28 to TRBJ1-2, with TRBD1 identical over 7 bases. J lost 8 bases, V lost 5 bases, and 11 bases had no gene match. CDR1 and CDR2 from the germline V gene are MDHEN and SYDVKM. The CDR3 covers 14 residues. In DNA form, the CDR3 reads TGTGCCAGCAGTCGGACAGGCGTACCCCTGGGCTACACCTTC. This gives the protein CASSRTGVPLGYTF.

The gene calls are TRBV18 and TRBJ2-7; 7 positions match TRBD2. Looked up from germline, CDR1 is KGHSH and CDR2 is LQKENI. The CDR3 spans 15 residues. The trim removed 3 bases at V and 2 bases at J, leaving 7 bases unmatched. The CDR3 DNA sequence: TGTGCCAGCTCACCCAGCGGGACCCACCCCTACGAGCAGTACTTC. This encodes CASSPSGTHPYEQYF.

This chain uses TRBV19 with TRBJ2-5; maybe TRBD2 (5 bases). The end of the DNA fits TRBJ2-7 better, so the J call may be wrong. Germline V lookup: CDR1 LNHDA, CDR2 SQIVND (reference sequence). The CDR3 is 12 residues long. CDR3 region: CASRGPVYEQYF. The CDR3 DNA follows: TGTGCCAGCAGAGGGCCGGTTTACGAGCAGTACTTC.

The V call is TRBV18, the J call TRBJ1-2, with D perhaps matching TRBD1 (5 bases). Germline V CDR1 and CDR2: KGHSH, LQKENI. V gave up 2 bases and J gave up 8 bases, with 12 bases separating them. This CDR3 region has 13 residues. CDR3: CASSPSDSRGYTF. CDR3 sequence (DNA): TGTGCCAGCTCACCATCTGACAGCAGGGGCTACACCTTC.

The V gene is TRBV27, the J gene TRBJ2-5, with 7 bases lining up with TRBD2. The CDR3 is made up of 15 amino acids. V was pared by 0 bases and J by 5 bases, with 6 bases of the junction left unmatched. The V gene's germline CDR1 is MNHEY and CDR2 SMNVEV (reference sequence). The CDR3 reads CASSLSDGRRETQYF. The CDR3 DNA sequence: TGTGCCAGCAGTTTATCTGACGGGAGGCGGGAGACCCAGTACTTC.

V usage is TRBV5-1 and J usage is TRBJ1-1, with 8 bases matching TRBD1. This CDR3 contains 20 residues. After removal of 4 bases from V and 0 bases from J, the junction contained 20 bases not matched to a gene. The germline V gene encodes CDR1 SGHRS and CDR2 YFSETQ. The CDR3 bases are TGCGCCAGCAGCAGGCAGGGGGCGAGAAAAGGGAAGGGTATGAACACTGAAGCTTTCTTT. This sequence encodes CASSRQGARKGKGMNTEAFF.

This chain joins TRBV6-5 and TRBJ1-3; TRBD1 might be the D (5 bases). CDR1 is MNHEY and CDR2 is SVGAGI in the germline V gene. This CDR3 contains 13 residues. The V end lost 5 bases, the J end lost 4 bases, and 9 bases lay between the germline ends. DNA of the CDR3: TGTGCCAGCAGTACACCAGGGGGAAACACCATATATTTT. Amino acid sequence: CASSTPGGNTIYF.

V usage is TRBV11-2 and J usage is TRBJ1-2; D ambiguous. With 6 bases removed from V and 4 bases from J, the gap between germline ends came to 18 bases. Germline V lookup: CDR1 SGHAT, CDR2 FQNNGV. The length of the CDR3 is 15 residues. The CDR3 DNA reads TGTGCCAGCAGGCCCATCGTGGCTCCTTCCTATGGCTACACCTTC. As protein: CASRPIVAPSYGYTF.

V and J are TRBV7-8 and TRBJ1-1; D gene uncertain. This CDR3 contains 14 residues. CDR1 and CDR2 from the germline V gene are SGHVS and FQNEAQ. With 2 bases removed from V and 1 base from J, the gap between germline ends came to 8 bases. CDR3 sequence: CASSLRTKNTEAFF. In nucleotides, the CDR3 is TGTGCCAGCAGCTTAAGGACTAAGAACACTGAAGCTTTCTTT.

The chain joins TRBV27 to TRBJ2-7; 8 nucleotides agree with TRBD1. Germline V gene data show CDR1 as MNHEY and CDR2 as SMNVEV (reference sequence). The ends lost 6 bases at V and 3 bases at J; junction bases unmatched: 7. The CDR3 covers 14 residues. As DNA, the CDR3 is TGTGCCAGCAGCCACAAGGGACAGGACTACGAGCAGTACTTC. Translating it yields CASSHKGQDYEQYF.

The rearrangement joins TRBV5-6 to TRBJ2-5, with TRBD2 matching 8 bases. The DNA end lines up better with TRBJ2-7; the J call may be wrong. Looked up from germline, CDR1 is SGHDT and CDR2 is YYEEEE. This CDR3 has 15 residues. This CDR3 reads CASSYQSGSSYEQYF. Here the CDR3 DNA reads TGTGCCAGCAGCTATCAGAGCGGGAGCTCCTACGAGCAGTACTTC.

This clone was seen more than once but under ten times. The V call is TRBV11-2, the J call TRBJ1-2; no clear D. Germline V gene lookup returns CDR1 SGHAT and CDR2 FQNNGV. The CDR3 is 13 residues long. V was clipped by 2 bases and J by 2 bases, with 6 bases between them. The CDR3 loop is CASSLSQNYGYTF. The CDR3 coding sequence is TGTGCCAGCAGCTTATCACAAAACTATGGCTACACCTTC. Combining the CDR3 with reference TRBV11-2 and TRBJ1-2 gives the whole variable domain EAGVAQSPRYKIIEKRQSVAFWCNPISGHATLYWYQQILGQGPKLLIQFQNNGVVDDSQLPKDRFSAERLKGVDSTLKIQPAKLEDSAVYLCASSLSQNYGYTFGSGTRLTVV.

The V gene is TRBV5-6, the J gene TRBJ2-5, with 10 bases fitting TRBD2. Trimming removed 2 bases from V and 4 bases from J; junction bases left unmatched: 11. The length of the CDR3 is 17 residues. In germline, CDR1 is SGHDT, CDR2 YYEEEE. The CDR3 here is CASSLGGVAGGVETQYF. Here the CDR3 DNA reads TGTGCCAGCAGCTTAGGTGGGGTAGCGGGAGGAGTAGAGACCCAGTACTTC.

The chain links TRBV7-2 to TRBJ1-1, with 9 bases that match TRBD1. The germline gives CDR1 SGHTA, CDR2 FQGNSA. CDR3 length: 15 residues. The ends lost 4 bases at V and 6 bases at J; junction bases unmatched: 9. CDR3 sequence (DNA): TGTGCCAGCAGCTCGCCACAGGGGGCGAGCGCTGAAGCTTTCTTT. As protein: CASSSPQGASAEAFF.

The chain has TRBV15 and TRBJ2-1; TRBD1 matches 8 bases. The CDR3 sequence is 16 residues long. The V gene's germline CDR1 is LNHNV and CDR2 YYDKDF (reference sequence). Trimming at V came to 3 bases and at J to 3 bases, leaving 7 bases not matched to a gene. This chain's CDR3 is CATSRGQEPLYNEQFF. CDR3 nucleotides: TGTGCCACCAGCAGGGGACAGGAACCCCTCTACAATGAGCAGTTCTTC.

The CDR3 protein is CASSGTSGSYEQYF. The CDR3 region has the DNA TGTGCCAGCAGTGGGACTAGCGGCTCCTACGAGCAGTACTTC. V is TRBV2 and J is TRBJ2-7, with TRBD2 matching 10 bases. The CDR3 has 14 amino acids. With V trimmed by 4 bases and J by 0 bases, 0 bases remained unmatched. Looked up from germline, CDR1 is SNHLY and CDR2 is FYNNEI. Full variable domain (missing parts from reference TRBV2 and TRBJ2-7): EPEVTQTPSHQVTQMGQEVILRCVPISNHLYFYWYRQILGQKVEFLVSFYNNEISEKSEIFDDQFSVERPDGSNFTLKIRSTKLEDSAMYFCASSGTSGSYEQYFGPGTRLTVT.